Listed below are T cell receptor beta chains from one sample, sequenced in a study of circulating and synovial CD4+ cells in juvenile arthritis. Generated by immunoSEQ multiplex PCR, the TCRdb table keeps only in-frame clones and is missing some. The sample has around 32,000 clones, roughly 93% seen once; the top ten hold roughly 3.1%. Material for sequencing was CD4+ T cells from blood. The receptors derive from a human donor with juvenile idiopathic arthritis. The CDR3 runs from the conserved cysteine through the conserved F or W. Fields, in order: V gene, D gene, clone size, J gene, CDR3 DNA, CDR3 protein. The D gene is left open where the match is weak. The size field is filled for only some rows; it gives once, few, many or a size class.

v_call: TRBV6-1; d_call: TRBD2; clone_size: NA; j_call: TRBJ2-7; cdr3_nt: TGTGCCAGCAGTGGGCTAGCGGGAGGGAGGATTGTCTACGAGCAGTACTTC; cdr3_aa: CASSGLAGGRIVYEQYF
v_call: TRBV10-3; d_call: NA; clone_size: NA; j_call: TRBJ2-5; cdr3_nt: TGTGCCATCAGTGTTTCTGAGGCGGTAAAAGAGACCCAGTACTTC; cdr3_aa: CAISVSEAVKETQYF
v_call: TRBV13; d_call: TRBD2; clone_size: NA; j_call: TRBJ2-1; cdr3_nt: TGTGCCAGCAGCTTAGATCTAGCGGGAGGGTTCTCCTACAATGAGCAGTTCTTC; cdr3_aa: CASSLDLAGGFSYNEQFF
v_call: TRBV7-6; d_call: TRBD1; clone_size: NA; j_call: TRBJ1-3; cdr3_nt: TGTGCCAGCAGCTTAGTCGGACAGGCGAACTCTGGAAACACCATATATTTT; cdr3_aa: CASSLVGQANSGNTIYF
v_call: TRBV18; d_call: TRBD2; clone_size: NA; j_call: TRBJ2-4; cdr3_nt: TGTGCCAGCTCACCGGGACTAGCCCTAGCCAAAAACATTCAGTACTTC; cdr3_aa: CASSPGLALAKNIQYF
v_call: TRBV7-8; d_call: NA; clone_size: NA; j_call: TRBJ1-1; cdr3_nt: TGTGCCAGCAGCCGAGACGCAGGGGTCACTGAAGCTTTCTTT; cdr3_aa: CASSRDAGVTEAFF
v_call: TRBV5-1; d_call: TRBD1; clone_size: NA; j_call: TRBJ2-7; cdr3_nt: TGCGCCAGCAGCCCTGCACAGGGGACCTCCTACGAGCAGTACTTC; cdr3_aa: CASSPAQGTSYEQYF
v_call: TRBV9; d_call: NA; clone_size: NA; j_call: TRBJ1-4; cdr3_nt: TGTGCCAGCAGCCCCGCGGGAGCTAATGAAAAACTGTTTTTT; cdr3_aa: CASSPAGANEKLFF
v_call: TRBV6-1; d_call: TRBD1; clone_size: NA; j_call: TRBJ1-1; cdr3_nt: TGTGCCAGCAGTCAATACAGGGGGGCCACTGAAGCTTTCTTT; cdr3_aa: CASSQYRGATEAFF
v_call: TRBV5-4; d_call: TRBD2; clone_size: NA; j_call: TRBJ2-5; cdr3_nt: TGTGCCAGCAGCTTGGCAGGTAGCGGGAGTCCCTTCCAAGAGACCCAGTACTTC; cdr3_aa: CASSLAGSGSPFQETQYF
v_call: TRBV30; d_call: NA; clone_size: NA; j_call: TRBJ1-1; cdr3_nt: TGTGCCTGGAGTCGACAGGTGAACACTGAAGCTTTCTTT; cdr3_aa: CAWSRQVNTEAFF
v_call: TRBV6-5; d_call: TRBD1; clone_size: NA; j_call: TRBJ1-5; cdr3_nt: TGTGCCAGCAGTTCCGGGACAGGGCTTTTCGGTCAGCCCCAGCATTTT; cdr3_aa: CASSSGTGLFGQPQHF
v_call: TRBV9; d_call: NA; clone_size: NA; j_call: TRBJ2-5; cdr3_nt: TGTGCCAGCAGCGTAGATCCGGGGGGCGGAGGAGAGACCCAGTACTTC; cdr3_aa: CASSVDPGGGGETQYF
v_call: TRBV5-6; d_call: TRBD1; clone_size: NA; j_call: TRBJ1-1; cdr3_nt: TGTGCCAGCAGCTCACAGGGGGGTTTGAACACTGAAGCTTTCTTT; cdr3_aa: CASSSQGGLNTEAFF
v_call: TRBV7-9; d_call: NA; clone_size: NA; j_call: TRBJ2-1; cdr3_nt: TGTGCCAGCAGCTTAGTTCGAGATAATCATCCGTTCTTC; cdr3_aa: CASSLVRDNHPFF
v_call: TRBV5-4; d_call: NA; clone_size: NA; j_call: TRBJ2-5; cdr3_nt: TGTGCCAGCAGCTTGAACCCAGGGTGGAGAGAGACCCAGTACTTC; cdr3_aa: CASSLNPGWRETQYF
v_call: TRBV6-6; d_call: NA; clone_size: NA; j_call: TRBJ2-7; cdr3_nt: TGTGCCAGCAGTTACTCGAGTGGACTCTCCTACGAGCAGTACTTC; cdr3_aa: CASSYSSGLSYEQYF
v_call: TRBV5-4; d_call: NA; clone_size: NA; j_call: TRBJ1-2; cdr3_nt: TGTGCCAGCAGCCCACGGGACACTAACTATGGCTACACCTTC; cdr3_aa: CASSPRDTNYGYTF
v_call: TRBV5-1; d_call: NA; clone_size: NA; j_call: TRBJ1-4; cdr3_nt: TGCGCCAGCAGCTTCGGGGGGACGCCCGAAAAACTGTTTTTT; cdr3_aa: CASSFGGTPEKLFF
v_call: TRBV10-3; d_call: NA; clone_size: NA; j_call: TRBJ2-3; cdr3_nt: TGTGCCATCAGGGGGGGGGCCCCGGGACTTGGCACAGATACGCAGTATTTT; cdr3_aa: CAIRGGAPGLGTDTQYF
v_call: TRBV15; d_call: TRBD1; clone_size: NA; j_call: TRBJ1-1; cdr3_nt: TGTGCCACCAGCAGAGATCAGGGGGCTTACACTGAAGCTTTCTTT; cdr3_aa: CATSRDQGAYTEAFF
v_call: TRBV7-9; d_call: TRBD2; clone_size: NA; j_call: TRBJ2-7; cdr3_nt: TGTGCCAGCAGCACGATACTAGCGGGAGTACAGAACGAGCAGTACTTC; cdr3_aa: CASSTILAGVQNEQYF
v_call: TRBV9; d_call: TRBD2; clone_size: NA; j_call: TRBJ2-7; cdr3_nt: TGTGCCAGCAGCGTTGACGGGACTAGCGGGAGTTACGAGCAGTACTTC; cdr3_aa: CASSVDGTSGSYEQYF
v_call: TRBV7-3; d_call: TRBD1; clone_size: NA; j_call: TRBJ1-1; cdr3_nt: TGTGCCAGCAGGCGAGCCGGGACAGGGAACACTGAAGCTTTCTTT; cdr3_aa: CASRRAGTGNTEAFF
v_call: TRBV6-1; d_call: TRBD2; clone_size: NA; j_call: TRBJ2-1; cdr3_nt: TGTGCCAGCAGTACTAGCGGGAGCTCCTACAATGAGCAGTTCTTC; cdr3_aa: CASSTSGSSYNEQFF
v_call: TRBV29-1; d_call: TRBD1; clone_size: NA; j_call: TRBJ1-1; cdr3_nt: TGCAGCGTTGAATCTGGAGGCAGGGGGTTATCTGAAGCTTTCTTT; cdr3_aa: CSVESGGRGLSEAFF
v_call: TRBV11-2; d_call: TRBD2; clone_size: NA; j_call: TRBJ2-4; cdr3_nt: TGTGCCAGCACCGGGGGGGGCGCACACATTCAGTACTTC; cdr3_aa: CASTGGGAHIQYF
v_call: TRBV20-1; d_call: NA; clone_size: NA; j_call: TRBJ1-5; cdr3_nt: TGCAGTGTCTCGGGTCAGCCCCAGCATTTT; cdr3_aa: CSVSGQPQHF
v_call: TRBV18; d_call: TRBD2; clone_size: few; j_call: TRBJ2-1; cdr3_nt: TGTGCCAGCTCACCACGACTAGCGAATGAGCAGTTCTTC; cdr3_aa: CASSPRLANEQFF
v_call: TRBV5-1; d_call: NA; clone_size: NA; j_call: TRBJ2-1; cdr3_nt: TGCGCCAGCAGCTTGGGGGAAGCGGGCCCCCTTAGCGTGCAGTTCTTC; cdr3_aa: CASSLGEAGPLSVQFF
v_call: TRBV7-3; d_call: TRBD2; clone_size: NA; j_call: TRBJ2-7; cdr3_nt: TGTGCCAGCAGCTCATCCGGGACTAGCGTGACACGGGCCTACGAGCAGTACTTC; cdr3_aa: CASSSSGTSVTRAYEQYF
v_call: TRBV19; d_call: TRBD2; clone_size: NA; j_call: TRBJ2-5; cdr3_nt: TGTGCCAGTAGTTCGTGGGGGACTAGCGGGAGGTGGGGCCAAGAGACCCAGTACTTC; cdr3_aa: CASSSWGTSGRWGQETQYF
v_call: TRBV6-1; d_call: TRBD2; clone_size: NA; j_call: TRBJ2-3; cdr3_nt: TGTGCCAGCAGTGTGACTAGCGGACTCACAGATACGCAGTATTTT; cdr3_aa: CASSVTSGLTDTQYF
v_call: TRBV27; d_call: TRBD2; clone_size: once; j_call: TRBJ2-1; cdr3_nt: TGTGCCAGCAGCGGGACGGGAGGGGTGAATGAGCAGTTCTTC; cdr3_aa: CASSGTGGVNEQFF
v_call: TRBV18; d_call: NA; clone_size: NA; j_call: TRBJ2-7; cdr3_nt: TGTGCCAGCTCAACAGGGGGGACTATCTACGAGCAGTACTTC; cdr3_aa: CASSTGGTIYEQYF
v_call: TRBV6-6; d_call: NA; clone_size: NA; j_call: TRBJ2-3; cdr3_nt: TGTGCCAGCAGTTTATTAGGGGATAGCACAGATACGCAGTATTTT; cdr3_aa: CASSLLGDSTDTQYF
v_call: TRBV10-3; d_call: TRBD2; clone_size: NA; j_call: TRBJ2-1; cdr3_nt: TGTGCCATGGATCCACTAGCGGGTGTGGGGAATGAGCAGTTCTTC; cdr3_aa: CAMDPLAGVGNEQFF
v_call: TRBV18; d_call: NA; clone_size: NA; j_call: TRBJ2-7; cdr3_nt: TGTGCCAGCTCACCAATAGAGTTCTACGAGCAGTACTTC; cdr3_aa: CASSPIEFYEQYF
v_call: TRBV7-9; d_call: TRBD1; clone_size: NA; j_call: TRBJ1-2; cdr3_nt: TGTGCCAGCAGCGCCCGGGCGCAGGGGGCGCAGGGCTACACCTTC; cdr3_aa: CASSARAQGAQGYTF
v_call: TRBV5-1; d_call: TRBD2; clone_size: NA; j_call: TRBJ2-3; cdr3_nt: TGCGCCAGCAGCTTTTCACTAGCGGGAGTCACAGATACGCAGTATTTT; cdr3_aa: CASSFSLAGVTDTQYF
v_call: TRBV28; d_call: NA; clone_size: NA; j_call: TRBJ1-4; cdr3_nt: TGTGCCAGCAGTCAAGGGACAACAACTAATGAAAAACTGTTTTTT; cdr3_aa: CASSQGTTTNEKLFF
v_call: TRBV5-1; d_call: NA; clone_size: NA; j_call: TRBJ2-2; cdr3_nt: TGCGCCAGCAGCTTTACAGGGCACACCGGGGAGCTGTTTTTT; cdr3_aa: CASSFTGHTGELFF
v_call: TRBV18; d_call: NA; clone_size: NA; j_call: TRBJ1-2; cdr3_nt: TGTGCCAGCTCACCAGTCAGGACACCTGCTTATGGCTACACCTTC; cdr3_aa: CASSPVRTPAYGYTF
v_call: TRBV7-2; d_call: TRBD2; clone_size: NA; j_call: TRBJ2-7; cdr3_nt: TGTGCCAGCAGCTTAGCGGGAGGGCCCTACGAGCAGTACTTC; cdr3_aa: CASSLAGGPYEQYF
v_call: TRBV2; d_call: NA; clone_size: once; j_call: TRBJ2-7; cdr3_nt: TGTGCCAACGGGATGAACTACGAGCAGTACTTC; cdr3_aa: CANGMNYEQYF
v_call: TRBV5-1; d_call: TRBD2; clone_size: NA; j_call: TRBJ2-1; cdr3_nt: TGCGCCAGCAGCTTGCTAGCGGGGTTAAATGAGCAGTTCTTC; cdr3_aa: CASSLLAGLNEQFF
v_call: TRBV12-5; d_call: TRBD2; clone_size: NA; j_call: TRBJ2-3; cdr3_nt: TGTGCTAGTGGTCCGGGGACTAGCGGGCGGGCAGATACGCAGTATTTT; cdr3_aa: CASGPGTSGRADTQYF